One and the same sample provided the 27 T cell receptor beta chains below, sequenced in a study of PD-1 blockade in mismatch repair-deficient tumors. Produced via immunoSEQ multiplex PCR; TCRdb's table is partial and in-frame only. The sample records about 100,000 clones, approximately 83% being singletons. The sample was peripheral blood, taken about 36 weeks after starting pembrolizumab. The receptors originated from an adult with mismatch repair-deficient cancer.

This clone was observed once. The chain uses TRBV5-6 and TRBJ1-2, with TRBD1 identical over 12 bases. The CDR3 extends over 15 amino acids. The J segment lost 5 bases and the V segment lost 3 bases, leaving 5 bases of the junction unmatched. Germline loops: CDR1 SGHDT, CDR2 YYEEEE. The CDR3 region has the DNA TGTGCCAGCAGCTGGGGACAGGGGGCAGAGTATGGCTACACCTTC. Protein sequence: CASSWGQGAEYGYTF. The full variable domain, with the rest looked up from reference TRBV5-6 and TRBJ1-2, is DAGVTQSPTHLIKTRGQQVTLRCSPKSGHDTVSWYQQALGQGPQFIFQYYEEEERQRGNFPDRFSGHQFPNYSSELNVNALLLGDSALYLCASSWGQGAEYGYTFGSGTRLTVV.

The V and J genes are TRBV29-1 and TRBJ2-5; D remains unclear. Per germline, CDR1 SQVTM and CDR2 ANQGSEA. This CDR3 comprises 14 residues. V shed 1 base and J shed 1 base, with 10 bases lying between them. The CDR3 loop is CSVEGFRGQETQYF. The DNA for the CDR3 is TGCAGCGTTGAAGGGTTCCGCGGCCAAGAGACCCAGTACTTC.

There are a few counts of this clone. The rearrangement joins TRBV7-2 to TRBJ2-2, with 13 bases fitting TRBD2. There are 16 residues in the CDR3. The junction had 3 bases not matched to a gene; V was cut back by 1 base and J by 7 bases. Germline lookup yields CDR1 SGHTA and CDR2 FQGNSA. The CDR3 loop reads CASSLGLAGGGGELFF. The CDR3, as DNA: TGTGCCAGCAGCTTAGGACTAGCGGGAGGTGGCGGGGAGCTGTTTTTT.

The chain joins TRBV5-4 to TRBJ2-2; 14 bases are shared with TRBD2. The V gene's germline CDR1 is SGHNT and CDR2 YYREEE (reference sequence). The CDR3 totals 16 residues. V was clipped by 4 bases and J by 4 bases; unmatched bases: 3. The CDR3 DNA sequence: TGTGCCAGCAGCGGGGGACTAGCGGGAGCCACCGGGGAGCTGTTTTTT. Translation gives CASSGGLAGATGELFF.

This clone was recorded once. The chain uses TRBV7-8 and TRBJ1-1; tentative D call: TRBD1 (6 bases). The length of the CDR3 is 15 residues. Deletions cut 3 bases from V and 4 bases from J, with 15 bases between. Germline-derived CDR1 and CDR2 are SGHVS and FQNEAQ. DNA of the CDR3: TGTGCCAGCAGCTTTGTACAGGGAGGGAGCACTGAAGCTTTCTTT. Translated: CASSFVQGGSTEAFF.

This chain connects TRBV7-3 to TRBJ2-1, with D unclear. The germline V gene has CDR1 SGHTA and CDR2 FQGTGA. V lost 0 bases and J lost 4, with 4 bases in between. CDR3 length: 13 amino acids. CDR3 DNA: TGTGCCAGCAGCTTAACTAGATACAATGAGCAGTTCTTC. Its protein product is CASSLTRYNEQFF.

Here the CDR3 DNA reads TGCGCCAGCAGGTCTTTTGGGGAATCCGGGGAGCTGTTTTTT. Amino acids: CASRSFGESGELFF. The rearrangement joins TRBV4-1 to TRBJ2-2, with D unclear. The germline V and J ends were trimmed by 6 bases and 6 bases, with 14 bases remaining between them. The CDR3 is 14 residues long. CDR1 MGHRA and CDR2 YSYEKL come from the germline V gene.

The chain joins TRBV11-3 to TRBJ2-1, with 9 bases aligning to TRBD2. The J segment lost 8 bases and the V segment lost 5 bases, leaving 16 bases of the junction unmatched. The CDR3 is 17 amino acids. Germline-derived CDR1 and CDR2 are SGHNT and YENEEA. DNA for the CDR3: TGTGCCAGCAGCCCGCCCGGGGCTAGCGGGACATCAGATGAGCAGTTCTTC. Translated: CASSPPGASGTSDEQFF.

The chain combines TRBV10-3 with TRBJ1-4; D ambiguous. The CDR3 is 15 amino acids. V shed 3 bases and J shed 0 bases, with 8 bases lying between them. Germline V CDR1 and CDR2: ENHRY, SYGVKD. CDR3 nucleotide sequence: TGTGCCATCAGTGATCACCTGGCAACTAATGAAAAACTGTTTTTT. Protein sequence: CAISDHLATNEKLFF.

This chain links TRBV27 with TRBJ2-1; the D is unclear. Trimming left V 0 bases short and J 6 bases short, with 3 bases between. CDR1 and CDR2 (germline): MNHEY, SMNVEV (reference sequence). The CDR3 loop spans 12 amino acids. The CDR3 here is CASSLSGNEQFF. CDR3 DNA sequence: TGTGCCAGCAGTTTATCGGGCAATGAGCAGTTCTTC.

This clone was seen only once. The J gene is TRBJ2-1, the V gene TRBV28; D is unclear. CDR1 and CDR2 from the germline V gene are MDHEN and SYDVKM. V was cut by 6 bases and J by 2 bases, with 5 bases left in between. This CDR3 region has 12 residues. Here the CDR3 DNA reads TGTGCCAGCAGATTGGCCTACAATGAGCAGTTCTTC. Translated, it gives CASRLAYNEQFF.

The chain carries TRBV5-6 and TRBJ2-3; TRBD1 matches at 8 bases. This CDR3 has 16 amino acids. V dropped 4 bases and J dropped 0; count of bases not matched to a gene: 7. Per the germline V gene, CDR1 is SGHDT and CDR2 is YYEEEE. The CDR3: CASSVRDRSSTDTQYF. The DNA of the CDR3 is TGTGCCAGCAGCGTTCGGGACAGGAGTAGCACAGATACGCAGTATTTT.

This clone was recorded only once. The gene calls are TRBV5-4 and TRBJ1-1; D possibly corresponds to TRBD1 (5 bases). Germline CDR1 SGHNT, CDR2 YYREEE (reference sequence). Trimming left V 4 bases short and J 3 bases short, with 16 bases between. The CDR3 covers 15 residues. For the CDR3, the DNA is TGTGCCAGCAGCATAATTGCGGGGGAGTACACTGAAGCTTTCTTT. Protein product: CASSIIAGEYTEAFF.

V and J are TRBV2 and TRBJ2-2, with 11 positions matching TRBD2. Germline trimming cut 5 bases from V and 9 bases from J; bases unmatched to any gene: 11. CDR3 length equals 16 residues. CDR1 is SNHLY, CDR2 FYNNEI, per germline. CDR3 nucleotides: TGTGCCAGCAGTAAAGACCCGGGACTAGCGGCCCGGGAGCTGTTTTTT. Protein sequence: CASSKDPGLAARELFF.

This chain joins TRBV18 and TRBJ2-2; possible D gene TRBD1, 6 bases. Trimming stripped 3 bases from V and 4 bases from J, with 15 bases between. The CDR3 spans 16 residues. Germline values: CDR1 KGHSH, CDR2 LQKENI. The CDR3 protein is CASSPPDSLITGELFF. The DNA of the CDR3 is TGTGCCAGCTCACCCCCGGACAGCTTAATCACCGGGGAGCTGTTTTTT.

V and J are TRBV5-4 and TRBJ2-5; TRBD1 matches 9 bases. Germline CDR1 is SGHNT and CDR2 is YYREEE (reference sequence). This CDR3 contains 16 residues. V trimming: 0 bases; J trimming: 0 bases; junction bases outside the gene matches: 3. The CDR3 loop reads CASSLGGTGNQETQYF. The CDR3 coding sequence is TGTGCCAGCAGCTTGGGGGGGACAGGGAACCAAGAGACCCAGTACTTC.

The gene calls are TRBV27 and TRBJ2-7; tentatively, D is TRBD1 (6 bases). This CDR3 contains 14 residues. V dropped 4 bases and J dropped 4 bases, with 14 bases sitting between them. The germline gives CDR1 MNHEY, CDR2 SMNVEV (reference sequence). CDR3 loop: CASSWADRAYEQYF. The DNA of the CDR3 is TGTGCCAGCAGTTGGGCGGACAGAGCTTACGAGCAGTACTTC.

The chain joins TRBV19 to TRBJ2-4; D gene uncertain. The germline V gene encodes CDR1 LNHDA and CDR2 SQIVND (reference sequence). The CDR3 has 12 amino acids. The V end was cut by 5 bases, the J end by 2 bases, with 4 bases between. In DNA, the CDR3 is TGTGCCAGTAGTGGCCCCAAAAACATTCAGTACTTC. Its translation: CASSGPKNIQYF.

The genes are TRBV19 and TRBJ1-4; D not resolved. V lost 3 bases and J 13 bases, leaving 12 bases between the germline ends. From germline, CDR1 is LNHDA and CDR2 SQIVND (reference sequence). This CDR3 is built from 12 residues. Here the CDR3 DNA reads TGTGCCAGTAGTATCCCCAACCGGCGACTGTTTTTT. Its translation is CASSIPNRRLFF. Together with reference TRBV19 and TRBJ1-4, the CDR3 gives the full variable domain: DGGITQSPKYLFRKEGQNVTLSCEQNLNHDAMYWYRQDPGQGLRLIYYSQIVNDFQKGDIAEGYSVSREKKESFPLTVTSAQKNPTAFYLCASSIPNRRLFFGSGTQLSVL.

The chain is built from TRBV11-3 and TRBJ2-3, with D perhaps TRBD1 (6 bases). Per germline, CDR1 SGHNT and CDR2 YENEEA. This CDR3 is built from 14 residues. With 5 bases removed from V and 3 bases from J, the gap between germline ends came to 12 bases. CDR3 region: CASSPHQGTDTQYF. The CDR3 nucleotides are TGTGCCAGCAGCCCTCACCAGGGGACAGATACGCAGTATTTT.

V usage is TRBV27 and J usage is TRBJ1-1, with D perhaps TRBD1 (5 bases). Germline V gene data show CDR1 as MNHEY and CDR2 as SMNVEV (reference sequence). The CDR3 totals 15 residues. Trimming removed 4 bases from V and 5 bases from J, with 17 bases in between. This chain's CDR3 is CASSYLQVPETEAFF. For the CDR3, the DNA is TGTGCCAGCAGTTACTTACAGGTCCCGGAAACTGAAGCTTTCTTT.

The CDR3 region is CASSLAGLTYNEQFF. In nucleotides, the CDR3 is TGTGCCAGCAGCTTAGCGGGATTAACCTACAATGAGCAGTTCTTC. The V call is TRBV11-3, the J call TRBJ2-1, with D maybe TRBD2 (5 bases). V lost 1 base and J 2 bases, leaving 9 bases between the germline ends. The CDR3 is 15 amino acids. In germline, CDR1 is SGHNT, CDR2 YENEEA.

V usage is TRBV29-1 and J usage is TRBJ1-3, with 9 bases fitting TRBD1. Germline V gene data show CDR1 as SQVTM and CDR2 as ANQGSEA. With 6 bases clipped from V and 2 bases from J, the junction kept 5 bases outside the gene matches. The CDR3 covers 14 residues. The CDR3 reads CSVGRTGAGNTIYF. In DNA, the CDR3 is TGCAGCGTGGGAAGGACAGGGGCTGGAAACACCATATATTTT.

The chain joins TRBV4-2 to TRBJ1-1; maybe TRBD1 (5 bases). V was shortened by 3 bases and J by 0 bases, with 11 bases between the two germline ends. Germline V gene lookup returns CDR1 LGHNA and CDR2 YNFKEQ. The CDR3 is 15 amino acids. CDR3 DNA: TGTGCCAGCAGCCAGAGGACAAACCTGAACACTGAAGCTTTCTTT. As protein: CASSQRTNLNTEAFF.

The V call is TRBV27, the J call TRBJ2-3, with 10 bases identical to TRBD2. Unmatched junction bases numbered 6, after V lost 5 bases and J lost 4 bases. The length of the CDR3 is 15 residues. Germline V CDR1 and CDR2: MNHEY, SMNVEV (reference sequence). CDR3 in DNA: TGTGCCAGCAGTGACCTACTAGCGGGGTCAGATACGCAGTATTTT. Its protein product is CASSDLLAGSDTQYF.

Here the CDR3 DNA reads TGTGCCTGGATATTTCCGGGACAGGGATTAGACACTGAAGCTTTCTTT. Amino acids: CAWIFPGQGLDTEAFF. The V gene is TRBV30, the J gene TRBJ1-1; 9 bases fit TRBD1. Germline CDR1 GTSNPN, CDR2 SVGIG (reference sequence). Unmatched junction bases numbered 12, after V lost 4 bases and J lost 3 bases. The CDR3 runs 16 residues.

The chain links TRBV13 to TRBJ2-2, with 7 bases fitting TRBD2. This CDR3 is 15 amino acids long. The V gene's germline CDR1 is PRHDT and CDR2 FYEKMQ (reference sequence). The V and J ends lost 3 bases and 3 bases, in that order; junction bases with no gene match: 4. CDR3 coding DNA: TGTGCCAGCAGCTTTGGGACTATTGACACCGGGGAGCTGTTTTTT. Translated, it gives CASSFGTIDTGELFF. Supplemented by reference TRBV13 and TRBJ2-2, the full variable domain reads AAGVIQSPRHLIKEKRETATLKCYPIPRHDTVYWYQQGPGQDPQFLISFYEKMQSDKGSIPDRFSAQQFSDYHSELNMSSLELGDSALYFCASSFGTIDTGELFFGEGSRLTVL.